These 6 T cell receptor beta chains share one sample of origin, sequenced in a study of T cells expressing NK-cell markers. TCRdb re-called the 5' RACE reads and gives one entry per CDR3 protein, without DNA. This sample's table has almost 450,000 distinct CDR3 sequences. Material for sequencing was blood T cells: a sorted CD56 or NKG2C T cell subset, CD4+ or CD8+ T cells, or bulk PBMC T cells (not recorded which). The receptor set was obtained from a woman between 18 and 70 years old in good health.

The chain carries TRBV20-1 and TRBJ2-3; as DNA is missing, the TRBD1 call by TCRdb cannot be tested. CDR1 is DFQATT, CDR2 SNEGSKA, per germline (reference sequence). This CDR3 region has 15 residues. This CDR3 is CSATTGGGIADTQYF.

This chain connects TRBV11-2 to TRBJ1-6; absent DNA, TCRdb's TRBD1 call cannot be checked. This CDR3 has 15 residues. Germline CDR1 and CDR2: SGHAT and FQNNGV. CDR3 in amino acids: CASSLSTGTNSPLHF.

The V gene is TRBV10-3, the J gene TRBJ2-1. The length of the CDR3 is 12 residues. Looked up from germline, CDR1 is ENHRY and CDR2 is SYGVKD. The CDR3 loop reads CAISGSKDEQFF.

The gene calls are TRBV6-1 and TRBJ1-1; TCRdb proposes TRBD1, but this gene call is untestable without DNA. There are 18 residues in the CDR3. Looked up from germline, CDR1 is MNHNS and CDR2 is SASEGT. The CDR3 region is CASSAPGTGWVADTEAFF.

The chain employs TRBV12-3 or TRBV12-4 and TRBJ2-5; TCRdb selects TRBD2, and the lack of DNA leaves this call unchecked. CDR3 length: 14 residues. The CDR3 here is CASSPPSGSETQYF.

The chain couples TRBV12-3 or TRBV12-4 to TRBJ1-4. The CDR3 extends over 14 amino acids. The chain's CDR3 is CASRPGTEYEKLFF.